The clone carrying this TCR beta chain has more than one count but fewer than ten. No antigen is known for it. TCRdb re-analysed the 5' RACE reads in MiXCR, keeping a single row per CDR3 protein. The sample holds hundreds of thousands of distinct CDR3 sequences, approximately 21% seen once. The data belong to a study of identical twins. Study results and limitations: Findings came from cross-sectional statistics, without long-term follow-up of donors. Twins shared beta out-of-frame sequences in excess, but this excess was weaker.

Trimming stripped 4 bases from V and 6 bases from J, with 6 bases between. Germline V lookup: CDR1 MNHEY, CDR2 SVGAGI. The CDR3 runs to 12 residues. Another study also made use of these data, one on T cells expressing NK-cell markers. That study adds: Most of the eight sequenced donors tested HCMV-seropositive; one tested seronegative.

The sequenced sample was PBMCs. The gene calls are TRBV6-5 and TRBJ2-2; D gene ambiguous. The sequence was collected from a woman aged 18-35 years in good health. DNA of the CDR3: TGTGCCAGCAGTTCATTTTCCGGGGAGCTGTTTTTT. The encoded protein is CASSSFSGELFF.